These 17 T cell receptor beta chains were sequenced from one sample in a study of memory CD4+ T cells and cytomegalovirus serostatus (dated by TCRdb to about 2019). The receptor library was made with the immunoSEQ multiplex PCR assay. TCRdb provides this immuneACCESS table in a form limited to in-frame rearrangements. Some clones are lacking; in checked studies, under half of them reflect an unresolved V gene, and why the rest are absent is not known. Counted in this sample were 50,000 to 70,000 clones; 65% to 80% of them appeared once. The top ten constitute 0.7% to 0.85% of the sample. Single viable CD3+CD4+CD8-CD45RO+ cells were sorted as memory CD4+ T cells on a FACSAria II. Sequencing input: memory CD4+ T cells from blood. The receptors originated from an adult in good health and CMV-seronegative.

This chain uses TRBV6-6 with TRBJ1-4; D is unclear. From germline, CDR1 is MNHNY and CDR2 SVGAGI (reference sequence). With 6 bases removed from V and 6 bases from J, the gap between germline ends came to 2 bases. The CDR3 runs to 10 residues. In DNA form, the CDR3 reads TGTGCCAGCAGGGATGAAAAACTGTTTTTT. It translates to CASRDEKLFF.

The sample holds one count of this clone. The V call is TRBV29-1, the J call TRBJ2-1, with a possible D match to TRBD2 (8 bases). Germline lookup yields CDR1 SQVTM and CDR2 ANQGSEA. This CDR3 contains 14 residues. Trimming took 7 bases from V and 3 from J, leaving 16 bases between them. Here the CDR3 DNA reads TGCAGCGCCCGGGGGGGGGACAGCTACAATGAGCAGTTCTTC. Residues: CSARGGDSYNEQFF.

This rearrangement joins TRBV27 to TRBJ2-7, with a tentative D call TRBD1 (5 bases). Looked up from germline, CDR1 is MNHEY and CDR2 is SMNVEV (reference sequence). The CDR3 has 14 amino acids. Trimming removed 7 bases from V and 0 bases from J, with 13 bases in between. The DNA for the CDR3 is TGTGCCAGCATGAAGGGGTCAAGCTCCTACGAGCAGTACTTC. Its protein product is CASMKGSSSYEQYF.

Here the CDR3 DNA reads TGCGCCAGCAGCAAAGCGGACGTGGGGGATACGCAGTATTTT. Translating it yields CASSKADVGDTQYF. The V and J genes are TRBV5-1 and TRBJ2-3, with D possibly TRBD2 on 5 matching bases. The germline V and J ends were trimmed by 4 bases and 6 bases, with 15 bases remaining between them. Germline V gene data show CDR1 as SGHRS and CDR2 as YFSETQ. This CDR3 comprises 14 residues. Using reference TRBV5-1 and TRBJ2-3 for the parts outside the CDR3, the full variable domain is KAGVTQTPRYLIKTRGQQVTLSCSPISGHRSVSWYQQTPGQGLQFLFEYFSETQRNKGNFPGRFSGRQFSNSRSEMNVSTLELGDSALYLCASSKADVGDTQYFGPGTRLTVL.

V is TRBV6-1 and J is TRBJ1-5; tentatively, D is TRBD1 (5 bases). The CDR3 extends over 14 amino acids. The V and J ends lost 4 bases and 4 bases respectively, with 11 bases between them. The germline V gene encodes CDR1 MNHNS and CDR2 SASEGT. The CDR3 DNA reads TGTGCCAGCAGTGGGTTGACAGAGAATCAGCCCCAGCATTTT. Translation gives CASSGLTENQPQHF.

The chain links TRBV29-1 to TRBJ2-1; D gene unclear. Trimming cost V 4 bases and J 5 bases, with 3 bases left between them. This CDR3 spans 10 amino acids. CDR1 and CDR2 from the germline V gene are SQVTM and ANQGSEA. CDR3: CSVGNNEQFF. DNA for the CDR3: TGCAGCGTTGGGAACAATGAGCAGTTCTTC.

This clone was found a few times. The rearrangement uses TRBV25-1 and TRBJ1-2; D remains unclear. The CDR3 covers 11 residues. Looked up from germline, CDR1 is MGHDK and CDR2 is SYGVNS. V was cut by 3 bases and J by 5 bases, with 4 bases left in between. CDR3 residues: CASSDDYGYTF. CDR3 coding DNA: TGTGCCAGCAGTGACGATTATGGCTACACCTTC.

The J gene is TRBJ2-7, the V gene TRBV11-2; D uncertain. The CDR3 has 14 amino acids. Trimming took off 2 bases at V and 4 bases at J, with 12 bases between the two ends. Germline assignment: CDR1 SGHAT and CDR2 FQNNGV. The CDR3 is CASSLTTTRYEQYF. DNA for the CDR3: TGTGCCAGCAGCTTAACAACCACCAGGTACGAGCAGTACTTC.

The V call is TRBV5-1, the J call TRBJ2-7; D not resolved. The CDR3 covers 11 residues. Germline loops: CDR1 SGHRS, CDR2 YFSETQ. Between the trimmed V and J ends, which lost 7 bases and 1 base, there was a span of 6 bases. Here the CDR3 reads CASPYSYEQYF. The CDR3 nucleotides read TGCGCCAGCCCCTATTCCTACGAGCAGTACTTC.

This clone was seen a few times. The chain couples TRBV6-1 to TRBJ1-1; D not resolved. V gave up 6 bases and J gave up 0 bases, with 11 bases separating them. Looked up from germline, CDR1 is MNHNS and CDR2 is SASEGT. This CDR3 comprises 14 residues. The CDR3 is CASSERIVNTEAFF. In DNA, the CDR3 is TGTGCCAGCAGCGAAAGAATAGTGAACACTGAAGCTTTCTTT.

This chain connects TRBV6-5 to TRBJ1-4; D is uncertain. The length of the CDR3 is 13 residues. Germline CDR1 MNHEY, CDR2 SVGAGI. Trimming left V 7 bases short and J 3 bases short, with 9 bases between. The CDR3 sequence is CASKRNPNEKLFF. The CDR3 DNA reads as TGTGCCAGCAAAAGAAACCCTAATGAAAAACTGTTTTTT.

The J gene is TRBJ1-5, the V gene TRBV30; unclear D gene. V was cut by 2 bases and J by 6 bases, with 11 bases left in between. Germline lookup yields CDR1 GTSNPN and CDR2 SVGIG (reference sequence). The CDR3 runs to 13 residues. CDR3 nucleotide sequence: TGTGCCTGGAGTAAAGGGAGAGGTCAGCCCCAGCATTTT. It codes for CAWSKGRGQPQHF.

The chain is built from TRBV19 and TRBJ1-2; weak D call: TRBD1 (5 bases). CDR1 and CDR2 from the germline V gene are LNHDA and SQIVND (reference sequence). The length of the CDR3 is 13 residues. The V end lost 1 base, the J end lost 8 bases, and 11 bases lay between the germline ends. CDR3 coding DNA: TGTGCCAGTAGTATAGCTGGGGGTAGAGGCTACACCTTC. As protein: CASSIAGGRGYTF.

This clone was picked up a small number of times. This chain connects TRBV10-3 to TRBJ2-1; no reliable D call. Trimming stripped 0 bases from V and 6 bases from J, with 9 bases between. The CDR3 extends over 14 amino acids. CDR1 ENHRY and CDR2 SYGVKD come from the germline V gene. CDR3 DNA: TGTGCCATCAGTGAGTCGGGTGACGGCAATGAGCAGTTCTTC. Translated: CAISESGDGNEQFF.

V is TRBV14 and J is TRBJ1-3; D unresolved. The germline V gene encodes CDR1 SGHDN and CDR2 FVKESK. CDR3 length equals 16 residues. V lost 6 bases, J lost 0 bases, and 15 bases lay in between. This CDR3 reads CASSERLSVSGNTIYF. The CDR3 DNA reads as TGTGCCAGCAGTGAAAGACTATCCGTCTCTGGAAACACCATATATTTT.

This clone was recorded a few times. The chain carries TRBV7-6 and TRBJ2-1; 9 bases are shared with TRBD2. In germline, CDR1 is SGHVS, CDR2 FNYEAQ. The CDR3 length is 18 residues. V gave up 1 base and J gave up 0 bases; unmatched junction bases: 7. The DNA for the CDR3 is TGTGCCAGCAGCTTAGATATAGCGGGGGCCGCCTCCTACAATGAGCAGTTCTTC. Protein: CASSLDIAGAASYNEQFF.

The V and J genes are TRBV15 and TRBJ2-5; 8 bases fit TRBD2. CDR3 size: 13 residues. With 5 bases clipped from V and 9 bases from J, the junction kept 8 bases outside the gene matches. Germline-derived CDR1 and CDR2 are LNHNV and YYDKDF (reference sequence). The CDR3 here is CATSGSGSLAQYF. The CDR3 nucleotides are TGTGCCACCAGCGGCAGCGGGAGTCTGGCCCAGTACTTC.